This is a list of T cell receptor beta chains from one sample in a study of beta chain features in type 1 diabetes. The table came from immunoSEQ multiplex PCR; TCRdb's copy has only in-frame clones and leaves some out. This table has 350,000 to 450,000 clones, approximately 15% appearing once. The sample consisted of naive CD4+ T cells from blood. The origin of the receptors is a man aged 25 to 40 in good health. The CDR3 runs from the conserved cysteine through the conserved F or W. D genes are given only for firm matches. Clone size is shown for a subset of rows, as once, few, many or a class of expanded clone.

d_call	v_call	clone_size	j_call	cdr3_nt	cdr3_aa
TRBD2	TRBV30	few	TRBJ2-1	TGTGCCTGGAGTCCCGGGGACTACGACTCGGGCAATGAGCAGTTCTTC	CAWSPGDYDSGNEQFF
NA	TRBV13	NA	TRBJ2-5	TGTGCCAGCAGCTCCTACCGGGCCCCGGAGACCCAGTACTTC	CASSSYRAPETQYF
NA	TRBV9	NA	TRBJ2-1	TGTGCCAGCAGCGTTATCCCTTCCCCCGACAATGAGCAGTTCTTC	CASSVIPSPDNEQFF
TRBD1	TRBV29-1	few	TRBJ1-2	TGCAGCGTAGGGGACAGCCCGGGTTTATCCACCTTC	CSVGDSPGLSTF
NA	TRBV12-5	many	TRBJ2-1	TGTGCTAGTGGTTACAATGAGCAGTTCTTC	CASGYNEQFF
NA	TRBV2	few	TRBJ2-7	TGTGCCAGCGGTTTGGGGGCGCAAAGCGAGCAGTACTTC	CASGLGAQSEQYF
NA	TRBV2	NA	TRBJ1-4	TGTGCCAGCAGTGAAGAGCGTTCTGAAAAACTGTTTTTT	CASSEERSEKLFF
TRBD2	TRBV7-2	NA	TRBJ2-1	TGTGCCAGCAGCTCCTCCTTCTCAGCTAGCGGAGTGAGGCAGTTCTTC	CASSSSFSASGVRQFF
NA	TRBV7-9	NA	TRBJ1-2	TGTGCCAGCAGCTTAGAGACAGAGAACTATGGCTACACCTTC	CASSLETENYGYTF
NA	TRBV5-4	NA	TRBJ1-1	TGTGCCAGCAGCGGAGTCTTTGGGTCTGGATTGAACACTGAAGCTTTCTTT	CASSGVFGSGLNTEAFF
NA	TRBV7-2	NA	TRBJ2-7	TGTGCCAGCAGCCAACAGGACTACGAGCAGTACTTC	CASSQQDYEQYF
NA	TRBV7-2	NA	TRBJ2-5	TGTGCCAGCAGCTTTTGGTTTCAAGAGACCCAGTACTTC	CASSFWFQETQYF
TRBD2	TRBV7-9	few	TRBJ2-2	TGTGCCAGCAGCCGGGAGGGCCGCGGCGGGGAGCTGTTTTTT	CASSREGRGGELFF
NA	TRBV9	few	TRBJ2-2	TGTGCCAGCAGCGTAGTTTTAGGAGCGACCGGGGAGCTGTTTTTT	CASSVVLGATGELFF
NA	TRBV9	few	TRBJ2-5	TGTGCCAGCAGCGTAGCGGGTGGACAAAAAGAGACCCAGTACTTC	CASSVAGGQKETQYF
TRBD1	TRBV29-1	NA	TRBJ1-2	TGCAGCGTTGAATTTAGGGGGCAGGTCTATGGCTACACCTTC	CSVEFRGQVYGYTF
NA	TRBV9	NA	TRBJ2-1	TGTGCCAGCAGCGTAGACAATGAGCAGTTCTTC	CASSVDNEQFF
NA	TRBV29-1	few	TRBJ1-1	TGCAGCGTCCGAGCACTCGGAGGGAAAGGCACTGAAGCTTTCTTT	CSVRALGGKGTEAFF
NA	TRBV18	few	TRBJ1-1	TGTGCCAGCTCACCATCTGGACTCATGAACACTGAAGCTTTCTTT	CASSPSGLMNTEAFF
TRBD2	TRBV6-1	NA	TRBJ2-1	TGTGCCAGCAGTACTAGCGGGAGGACCCACAATGAGCAGTTCTTC	CASSTSGRTHNEQFF
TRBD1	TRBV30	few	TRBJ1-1	TGTGCCTGGAGTGTGCTAGGGGACAGGGTGAAAGACACTGAAGCTTTCTTT	CAWSVLGDRVKDTEAFF
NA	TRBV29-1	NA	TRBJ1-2	TGCAGCGTTGAAATACAGCCGCCGGGCGGCTACACCTTC	CSVEIQPPGGYTF